The source of this T cell receptor (beta chain) is a study of CD8 T cells in ankylosing spondylitis. A note on this clonotype: Its antigen is unknown.

The TCR beta libraries were generated through quantitative 5'-RACE incorporating molecular barcodes. One entry per CDR3 protein results from TCRdb running MiXCR on the 5' RACE reads. The profile covers about 450,000 distinct CDR3 sequences, with 25% to 30% appearing a single time and approximately 1% taken by the ten largest. The CDR3 has 12 amino acids. CDR1 and CDR2 (germline): GTSNPN, SVGIG (reference sequence). The ends were cut back, 0 bases at V and 8 bases at J, with 7 bases in the middle. General study points: Past research had described some motif variants in reactive arthritis synovial fluid and blood. The study looked at matched synovial fluid samples from ankylosing spondylitis patients. Disease-linked clones were reported to be significantly enriched there. The study identified a TCR beta motif of several highly homologous variants that appeared characteristic of ankylosing spondylitis blood. CD8+ cells made up the disease-linked clones, which were relatively rare in peripheral blood.

Sequencing used blood, either unsorted or a sorted T cell fraction (not recorded which). The V gene is TRBV30, the J gene TRBJ2-2, with D possibly matching TRBD1 (5 bases). The receptor was isolated from a male donor with ankylosing spondylitis. In nucleotides, the CDR3 is TGTGCCTGGAGTGTACAGGCGGGGGAGCTGTTTTTT. Encoded protein: CAWSVQAGELFF.